This T cell receptor (beta chain) was captured in a study of blood T cell repertoires in COVID-19. For the study at large: The analysed material was cDNA or gDNA that came from T cells, B-cell-depleted T cells, or PBMCs.

J was trimmed by 4 bases and V by 5 bases; bases with no gene match: 5. The CDR3 is 14 amino acids. The germline CDR1 and CDR2 sequences are LGHDT and YNNKEL (reference sequence). Seattle's cohort entered during active infection and was followed longitudinally. Profiled with immunoSEQ multiplex PCR; TCRdb holds only in-frame clones, not every one. The data show under 350,000 clones, roughly 91% seen once. The chain uses TRBV3-1 (or the pseudogene TRBV3-2) and TRBJ2-7, with TRBD2 matching over 10 bases. Sequenced input: peripheral blood. The clonotype originates from a woman younger than 45 with COVID-19, enrolled during active disease. CDR3 in amino acids: CASSIAGGPYEQYF. The CDR3 DNA reads TGTGCCAGCAGCATAGCGGGGGGTCCATACGAGCAGTACTTC.